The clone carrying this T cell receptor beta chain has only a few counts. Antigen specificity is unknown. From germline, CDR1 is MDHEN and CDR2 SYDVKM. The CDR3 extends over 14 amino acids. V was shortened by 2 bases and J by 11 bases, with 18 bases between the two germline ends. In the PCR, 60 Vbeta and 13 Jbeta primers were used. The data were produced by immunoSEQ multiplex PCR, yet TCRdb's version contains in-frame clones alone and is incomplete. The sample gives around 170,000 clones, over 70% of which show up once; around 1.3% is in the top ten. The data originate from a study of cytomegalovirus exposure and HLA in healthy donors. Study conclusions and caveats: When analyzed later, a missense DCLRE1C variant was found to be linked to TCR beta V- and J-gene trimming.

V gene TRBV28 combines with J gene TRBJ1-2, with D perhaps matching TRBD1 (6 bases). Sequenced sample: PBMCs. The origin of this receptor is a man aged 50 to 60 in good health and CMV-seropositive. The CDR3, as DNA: TGTGCCAGCAGTTTACAAGCGGACAGAATCGGTTACACCTTC. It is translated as CASSLQADRIGYTF.